Each of the 9 T cell receptor beta chains below was sequenced from the same sample in a study of beta chain features in type 1 diabetes. Study observations and caveats: Type 1 diabetes patients had TCRB CDR3s that were shorter (moderately but significantly so) in all four CD4+ subsets.

The investigators reverse transcribed all of the isolated RNA, so they sequenced expressed TCRB transcripts. The repertoire was sequenced with immunoSEQ multiplex PCR; TCRdb's copy has only in-frame clones and lacks some. The table records around 56,000 clones, about 47% of them present only once. Their antigen targets remain unknown. Source material: Tregs from blood. These receptors originate from a woman aged 40 to 50 with type 1 diabetes.

For the CDR3, the DNA is TGTGCCAGCAGTGAACGCTGGCCAGGGGCGAACACCGGGGAGCTGTTTTTT. Its translation is CASSERWPGANTGELFF. V is TRBV2 and J is TRBJ2-2; D is perhaps TRBD1 (6 bases). This CDR3 is 17 amino acids long. V lost 2 bases and J 0 bases, leaving 13 bases between the germline ends. Germline CDR1 SNHLY, CDR2 FYNNEI.

CDR3 sequence (DNA): TGTGCCAGCAGTTGGAGTACAGGAGACGGGAATGAGCAGTTCTTC. Translating gives CASSWSTGDGNEQFF. The rearrangement uses TRBV6-1 and TRBJ2-1, with D maybe TRBD1 (5 bases). The CDR3 covers 15 residues. The germline V gene has CDR1 MNHNS and CDR2 SASEGT. V was cut by 5 bases and J by 7 bases, with 18 bases left in between.

The chain has TRBV2 and TRBJ2-1, with a tentative D call TRBD1 (6 bases). The germline V gene encodes CDR1 SNHLY and CDR2 FYNNEI. The CDR3 spans 13 residues. The germline V and J ends were trimmed by 10 bases and 10 bases, with 20 bases remaining between them. The CDR3 coding sequence is TGTGCCACTCAATGGGCAGGGGCAGGAGAGCAGTTCTTC. Protein sequence: CATQWAGAGEQFF.

The gene calls are TRBV7-9 and TRBJ2-5, with a tentative D call TRBD2 (5 bases). This CDR3 has 13 residues. From germline, CDR1 is SEHNR and CDR2 FQNEAQ (reference sequence). V lost 7 bases and J lost 2, with 11 bases in between. In nucleotides, the CDR3 is TGTGCCAGCATCGGATCGGGGCAAGAGACCCAGTACTTC. Its translation: CASIGSGQETQYF.

This sequence joins TRBV5-1 and TRBJ2-6; D remains ambiguous. V was cut by 0 bases and J by 0 bases, with 7 bases left in between. Germline loops: CDR1 SGHRS, CDR2 YFSETQ. This CDR3 has 16 residues. CDR3 DNA: TGCGCCAGCAGCTTGGACACATTCTCTGGGGCCAACGTCCTGACTTTC. Its translation: CASSLDTFSGANVLTF.

The gene calls are TRBV28 and TRBJ2-7; 16 bases map to TRBD2. Germline V gene lookup returns CDR1 MDHEN and CDR2 SYDVKM. The length of the CDR3 is 17 residues. V lost 4 bases to trimming and J lost 3 bases; unmatched junction nucleotides: 6. The CDR3 DNA follows: TGTGCCAGCAGTTCTGGGGGACTAGCGGGAGGGATCTACGAGCAGTACTTC. Translation gives CASSSGGLAGGIYEQYF.

The chain combines TRBV5-4 with TRBJ2-1; D gene ambiguous. V was clipped by 4 bases and J by 4 bases, with 3 bases between them. The CDR3 has 11 residues. Germline loops: CDR1 SGHNT, CDR2 YYREEE (reference sequence). CDR3 region: CASSLYNEQFF. The CDR3 nucleotides read TGTGCCAGCAGCCTTTACAATGAGCAGTTCTTC.

This clone has a handful of counts. J is TRBJ1-5 and V is TRBV19; 7 bases map to TRBD1. Germline loops: CDR1 LNHDA, CDR2 SQIVND (reference sequence). The CDR3 runs 17 residues. Trimming removed 8 bases from V and 2 bases from J; junction bases left unmatched: 15. CDR3 protein: CASRLTGNSKGNQPQHF. The CDR3 bases are TGTGCCAGTCGATTGACAGGGAATAGTAAGGGCAATCAGCCCCAGCATTTT.

The V gene is TRBV5-1, the J gene TRBJ2-7; 11 nucleotides match TRBD1. V shed 4 bases, J shed 7 bases, and the junction held 10 bases outside the gene matches. The germline V gene has CDR1 SGHRS and CDR2 YFSETQ. The CDR3 runs 15 residues. CDR3 in DNA: TGCGCCAGCAGCCCCGGCGGACAGGGGGCGGGGGAGCAGTACTTC. This translates into CASSPGGQGAGEQYF. Complete variable domain (other parts from reference TRBV5-1 and TRBJ2-7): KAGVTQTPRYLIKTRGQQVTLSCSPISGHRSVSWYQQTPGQGLQFLFEYFSETQRNKGNFPGRFSGRQFSNSRSEMNVSTLELGDSALYLCASSPGGQGAGEQYFGPGTRLTVT.